This TCR beta chain originates from a study of T-cell memory formation after mild COVID-19. In this sample, this clonotype turned up a few times. TCRdb reprocessed the 5' RACE reads with MiXCR, giving one entry per CDR3 protein. The table has 350,000 to 500,000 distinct CDR3 sequences, around a quarter seen once. In germline, CDR1 is MDHEN, CDR2 SYDVKM. Trimming cost V 2 bases and J 4 bases, with 12 bases left between them. The CDR3 has 15 amino acids. The gene calls are TRBV28 and TRBJ1-5, with D perhaps matching TRBD1 (5 bases). Input material: PBMCs or a T cell subset sorted from them (not recorded which). This receptor was obtained from an adult woman who had mild COVID-19 (a few samples of this study predate the infection). Cell type and time point are not known. CDR3 coding DNA: TGTGCCAGCAGTTTAGGGGGAAGTAGGAATCAGCCCCAGCATTTT. The encoded protein is CASSLGGSRNQPQHF.